Listed below are T cell receptor beta chains from one sample, sequenced in a study of T cells in Graves' hyperthyroidism and ophthalmopathy. TCRdb reanalysed the multiplex PCR reads using MiXCR and keeps one entry per CDR3 protein. Found here are over 650,000 distinct CDR3 sequences, less than 45% of them singletons; the top ten hold roughly 7.2%. Material for sequencing was peripheral blood or thyroid tissue (not recorded which). Every receptor here comes from an adult man with Graves' disease, either hyperthyroidism or ophthalmopathy (not recorded which). The CDR3 runs from the conserved cysteine through the conserved F or W. Fields, in order: J gene, D gene, V gene, clone size, CDR3 DNA, CDR3 protein. The D gene is left open where the match is weak. Where a row states a size, it is once, few, many or the class of an expanded clone; other rows omit it.

j_call: TRBJ1-5
d_call: NA
v_call: TRBV24-1
clone_size: many
cdr3_nt: TGTGCCACCAGTGACTCAACTTGGACTGCAGTTAATCAGCCCCAGCATTTT
cdr3_aa: CATSDSTWTAVNQPQHF

j_call: TRBJ1-2
d_call: TRBD1
v_call: TRBV7-8
clone_size: NA
cdr3_nt: TGTGCCAGCAGCTCTGGACAGGCTGGAGCTGGCTACACCTTC
cdr3_aa: CASSSGQAGAGYTF

j_call: TRBJ1-6
d_call: TRBD1
v_call: TRBV15
clone_size: many
cdr3_nt: TGTGCCACCAGCAGAGAAACAGGGGTTTTTAGTTCACCCCTCCACTTT
cdr3_aa: CATSRETGVFSSPLHF

j_call: TRBJ2-2
d_call: NA
v_call: TRBV5-1
clone_size: once
cdr3_nt: TGCGCCAGCAGCCCTGTAACGGGAGCGACGACCGGGGAGCTGTTTTTT
cdr3_aa: CASSPVTGATTGELFF

j_call: TRBJ1-6
d_call: TRBD1
v_call: TRBV25-1
clone_size: NA
cdr3_nt: TGTGCCACCGGGACAGGTATTTCACCCCTCCACTTT
cdr3_aa: CATGTGISPLHF

j_call: TRBJ2-2
d_call: NA
v_call: TRBV19
clone_size: NA
cdr3_nt: TGTGCCAGTCAGCCCAGCATGATAGTCAACACCGGGGAGCTGTTTTTT
cdr3_aa: CASQPSMIVNTGELFF

j_call: TRBJ1-5
d_call: NA
v_call: TRBV15
clone_size: NA
cdr3_nt: TGTGCCACCAGCAGAGTCGGTTCAGAATATAGCAATCAGCCCCAGCATTTT
cdr3_aa: CATSRVGSEYSNQPQHF

j_call: TRBJ2-2
d_call: TRBD1
v_call: TRBV7-7
clone_size: NA
cdr3_nt: TGTGCTAGCAGCTTGGGACAGGTGGCCGGGGAGCTGTTTTTT
cdr3_aa: CASSLGQVAGELFF

j_call: TRBJ2-1
d_call: TRBD2
v_call: TRBV29-1
clone_size: NA
cdr3_nt: TGCAGCGTTGGAGGACTAGCGGGAGTGGGGTCCTACAATGAGCAGTTCTTC
cdr3_aa: CSVGGLAGVGSYNEQFF

j_call: TRBJ1-5
d_call: NA
v_call: TRBV7-2
clone_size: NA
cdr3_nt: TGTGCCAGCAGCTTAGATCCTGGGGGGGATCAGCCCCAGCATTTT
cdr3_aa: CASSLDPGGDQPQHF

j_call: TRBJ1-5
d_call: NA
v_call: TRBV30
clone_size: NA
cdr3_nt: TGTGCCTGGAACCGGGACACCAATCAGCCCCAGCATTTT
cdr3_aa: CAWNRDTNQPQHF

j_call: TRBJ1-2
d_call: NA
v_call: TRBV20-1
clone_size: few
cdr3_nt: TGCAGTGTCGTGCCAGAACCCCCTACTAACTATGGCTACACCTTC
cdr3_aa: CSVVPEPPTNYGYTF

j_call: TRBJ1-1
d_call: NA
v_call: TRBV7-9
clone_size: few
cdr3_nt: TGTGCCAGCAGGCGACAGGAGACCACTGAAGCTTTCTTT
cdr3_aa: CASRRQETTEAFF

j_call: TRBJ2-2
d_call: NA
v_call: TRBV29-1
clone_size: many
cdr3_nt: TGCAGCGTTGAGGTCTTCACCGGGGAGCTGTTTTTT
cdr3_aa: CSVEVFTGELFF

j_call: TRBJ2-5
d_call: TRBD1
v_call: TRBV20-1
clone_size: NA
cdr3_nt: TGCAGTGCCTACACGCCGGGACAGGTTGGGAGAGAGACCCAGTACTTC
cdr3_aa: CSAYTPGQVGRETQYF

j_call: TRBJ1-1
d_call: NA
v_call: TRBV7-9
clone_size: NA
cdr3_nt: TGTGCCAGCAGCCAAGCTTGGGGCACTGAAGCTTTCTTT
cdr3_aa: CASSQAWGTEAFF

j_call: TRBJ1-1
d_call: NA
v_call: TRBV24-1
clone_size: many
cdr3_nt: TGTGCCACCAGTGACCGCATTAACCAAGAAGCTTTCTTT
cdr3_aa: CATSDRINQEAFF

j_call: TRBJ2-7
d_call: NA
v_call: TRBV7-9
clone_size: NA
cdr3_nt: TGTGCCAGCAGCCAACCAGGACTGTTGGCCTACGAGCAGTACTTC
cdr3_aa: CASSQPGLLAYEQYF